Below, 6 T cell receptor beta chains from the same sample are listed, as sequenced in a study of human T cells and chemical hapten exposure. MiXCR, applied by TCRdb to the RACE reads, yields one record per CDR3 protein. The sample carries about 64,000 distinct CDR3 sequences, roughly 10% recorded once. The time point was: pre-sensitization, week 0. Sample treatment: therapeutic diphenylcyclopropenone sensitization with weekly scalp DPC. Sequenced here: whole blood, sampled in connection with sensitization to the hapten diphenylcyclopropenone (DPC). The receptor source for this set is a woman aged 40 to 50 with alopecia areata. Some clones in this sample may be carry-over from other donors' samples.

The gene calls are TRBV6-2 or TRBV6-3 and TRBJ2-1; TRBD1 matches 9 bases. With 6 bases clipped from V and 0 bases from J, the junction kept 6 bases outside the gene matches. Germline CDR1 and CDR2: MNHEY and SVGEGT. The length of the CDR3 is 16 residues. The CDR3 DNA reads TGTGCCAGCAGGGTGGGACAGGGTAGCTCCTACAATGAGCAGTTCTTC. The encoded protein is CASRVGQGSSYNEQFF.

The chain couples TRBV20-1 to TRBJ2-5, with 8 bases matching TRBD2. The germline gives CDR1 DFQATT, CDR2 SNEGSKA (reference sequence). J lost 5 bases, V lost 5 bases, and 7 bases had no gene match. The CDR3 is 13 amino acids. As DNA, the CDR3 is TGCAGTGCTCCTGGACTAGCCGGGGAGACCCAGTACTTC. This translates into CSAPGLAGETQYF.

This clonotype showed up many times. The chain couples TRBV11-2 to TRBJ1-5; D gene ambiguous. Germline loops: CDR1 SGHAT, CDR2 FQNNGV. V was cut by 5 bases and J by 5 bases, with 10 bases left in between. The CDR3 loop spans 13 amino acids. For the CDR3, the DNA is TGTGCCAGCAGCCCGGTTGGGGATCAGCCCCAGCATTTT. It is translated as CASSPVGDQPQHF. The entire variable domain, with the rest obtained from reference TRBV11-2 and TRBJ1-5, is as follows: EAGVAQSPRYKIIEKRQSVAFWCNPISGHATLYWYQQILGQGPKLLIQFQNNGVVDDSQLPKDRFSAERLKGVDSTLKIQPAKLEDSAVYLCASSPVGDQPQHFGDGTRLSIL.

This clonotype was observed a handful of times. The chain's CDR3 is CVAGQRRSGYTF. For the CDR3, the DNA is TGCGTGGCGGGGCAGCGGAGATCTGGCTACACCTTC. The rearrangement links TRBV29-1 to TRBJ1-2; a weak D match, TRBD1 (5 bases). Germline V gene lookup returns CDR1 SQVTM and CDR2 ANQGSEA. The CDR3 contains 12 residues.

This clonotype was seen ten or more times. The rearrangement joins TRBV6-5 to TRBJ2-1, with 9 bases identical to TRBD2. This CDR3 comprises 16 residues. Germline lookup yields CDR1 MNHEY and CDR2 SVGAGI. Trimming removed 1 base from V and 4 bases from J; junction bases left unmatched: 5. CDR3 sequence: CASSYWASGVYNEQFF. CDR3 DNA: TGTGCCAGCAGTTACTGGGCTAGCGGGGTATACAATGAGCAGTTCTTC.

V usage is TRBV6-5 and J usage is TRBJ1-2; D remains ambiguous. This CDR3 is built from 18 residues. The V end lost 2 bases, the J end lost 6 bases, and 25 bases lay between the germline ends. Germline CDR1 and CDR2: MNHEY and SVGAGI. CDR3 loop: CASSYGWVSQGRFNGYTF. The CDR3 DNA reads TGTGCCAGCAGTTACGGGTGGGTCAGCCAAGGACGTTTTAATGGCTACACCTTC.